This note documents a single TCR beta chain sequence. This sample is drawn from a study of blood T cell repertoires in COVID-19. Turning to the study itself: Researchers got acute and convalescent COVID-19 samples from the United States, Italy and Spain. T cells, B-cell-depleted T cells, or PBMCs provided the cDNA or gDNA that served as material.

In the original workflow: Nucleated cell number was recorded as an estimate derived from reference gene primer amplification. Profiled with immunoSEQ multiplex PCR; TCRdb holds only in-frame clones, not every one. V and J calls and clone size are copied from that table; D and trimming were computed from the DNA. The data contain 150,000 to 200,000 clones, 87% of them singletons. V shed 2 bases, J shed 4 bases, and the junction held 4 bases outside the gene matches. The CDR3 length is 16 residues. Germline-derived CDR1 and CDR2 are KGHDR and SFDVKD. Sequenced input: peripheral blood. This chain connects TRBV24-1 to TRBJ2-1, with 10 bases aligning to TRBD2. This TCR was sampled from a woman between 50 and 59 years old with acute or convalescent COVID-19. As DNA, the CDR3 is TGTGCCACCAGTGATTCATATAGCGGGGGGTACAATGAGCAGTTCTTC. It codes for CATSDSYSGGYNEQFF.